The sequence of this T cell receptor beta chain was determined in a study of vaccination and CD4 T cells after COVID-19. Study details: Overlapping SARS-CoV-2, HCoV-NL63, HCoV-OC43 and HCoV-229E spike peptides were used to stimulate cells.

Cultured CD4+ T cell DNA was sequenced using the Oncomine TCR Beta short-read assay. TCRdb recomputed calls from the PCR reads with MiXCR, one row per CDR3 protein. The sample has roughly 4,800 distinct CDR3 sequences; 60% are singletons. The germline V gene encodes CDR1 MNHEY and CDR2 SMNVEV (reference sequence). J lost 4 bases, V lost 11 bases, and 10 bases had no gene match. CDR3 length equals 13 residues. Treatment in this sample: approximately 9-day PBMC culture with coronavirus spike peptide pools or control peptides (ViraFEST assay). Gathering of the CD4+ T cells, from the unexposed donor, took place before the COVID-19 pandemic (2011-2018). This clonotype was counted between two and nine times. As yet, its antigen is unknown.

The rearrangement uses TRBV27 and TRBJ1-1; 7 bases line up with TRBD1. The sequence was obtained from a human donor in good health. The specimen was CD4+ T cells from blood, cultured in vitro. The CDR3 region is CASRGRAGTEAFF. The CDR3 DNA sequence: TGTGCCTCCAGGGGGAGGGCCGGCACTGAAGCTTTCTTT.